These 13 T cell receptor beta chains were sequenced from one sample in a study of blood T cell repertoires in COVID-19. The table came from immunoSEQ multiplex PCR; TCRdb's copy has only in-frame clones and leaves some out. Of 210,000 or so clones listed, roughly 86% are singletons. The sample was peripheral blood. These receptors were obtained from a woman aged 40 to 50 with acute or convalescent COVID-19.

This rearrangement joins TRBV9 to TRBJ1-1, with D unresolved. Trimming took 0 bases from V and 0 from J, leaving 9 bases between them. Germline CDR1 SGDLS, CDR2 YYNGEE. This CDR3 comprises 15 residues. The CDR3 region is CASSVVAHVNTEAFF. DNA of the CDR3: TGTGCCAGCAGCGTAGTGGCACACGTGAACACTGAAGCTTTCTTT.

This chain uses TRBV20-1 with TRBJ2-7, with no clear D. Germline V gene lookup returns CDR1 DFQATT and CDR2 SNEGSKA (reference sequence). With 3 bases removed from V and 2 bases from J, the gap between germline ends came to 17 bases. The CDR3 is made up of 15 amino acids. CDR3 residues: CSASAPLTETYEQYF. CDR3 coding DNA: TGCAGTGCTAGTGCCCCTCTGACGGAGACCTACGAGCAGTACTTC.

The chain uses TRBV12-5 and TRBJ2-7; D is perhaps TRBD1 (6 bases). The CDR3 runs 15 residues. V was pared by 5 bases and J by 2 bases, with 16 bases between. Per germline, CDR1 LGHNT and CDR2 FRNRAP. CDR3 in DNA: TGTGCTAGTGGTCCAACAACAGGGAATCCCTACGAGCAGTACTTC. It encodes CASGPTTGNPYEQYF.

This sequence joins TRBV3-1 (or the pseudogene TRBV3-2) and TRBJ1-1; TRBD1 matches 7 bases. The CDR3 loop spans 16 amino acids. CDR1 and CDR2 (germline): LGHDT, YNNKEL (reference sequence). V lost 6 bases, J lost 1 base, and 11 bases stayed unmatched. The CDR3 DNA sequence: TGTGCCAGCAGACCTCACCCGGGACAGAAGAACACTGAAGCTTTCTTT. This gives the protein CASRPHPGQKNTEAFF.

The chain links TRBV28 to TRBJ1-1; TRBD1 matches at 9 bases. V shed 1 base, J shed 4 bases, and the junction held 7 bases outside the gene matches. The CDR3 runs 16 residues. CDR1 is MDHEN and CDR2 is SYDVKM in the germline V gene. The CDR3: CASSLSYRGPITEAFF. The CDR3 DNA is TGTGCCAGCAGTTTATCCTACAGGGGGCCCATCACTGAAGCTTTCTTT.

The chain uses TRBV3-1 (or the pseudogene TRBV3-2) and TRBJ2-3; 11 bases are shared with TRBD2. With V trimmed by 0 bases and J by 2 bases, 7 bases remained unmatched. The CDR3 extends over 18 amino acids. CDR1 is LGHDT, CDR2 YNNKEL, per germline (reference sequence). The CDR3 bases are TGTGCCAGCAGCCAAGAGGATCTAGCGGGGGGTTCCACAGATACGCAGTATTTT. Amino acids: CASSQEDLAGGSTDTQYF.

The V call is TRBV18, the J call TRBJ1-1; D is undetermined. This CDR3 contains 14 residues. Trimming removed 1 base at V and 1 base at J, with 7 bases between. Per the germline V gene, CDR1 is KGHSH and CDR2 is LQKENI. The CDR3 DNA sequence: TGTGCCAGCTCACCACAGGCGGGGAACACTGAAGCTTTCTTT. Translation gives CASSPQAGNTEAFF.

This clone has a handful of counts. This rearrangement joins TRBV6-1 to TRBJ1-1; D uncertain. V dropped 2 bases and J dropped 4 bases, with 11 bases sitting between them. This CDR3 region has 14 residues. The V gene's germline CDR1 is MNHNS and CDR2 SASEGT. The CDR3 region is CASSENGGLTEAFF. DNA for the CDR3: TGTGCCAGCAGTGAAAACGGCGGCCTCACTGAAGCTTTCTTT.

The V call is TRBV5-1, the J call TRBJ2-1; 7 bases are a match to TRBD2. Germline values: CDR1 SGHRS, CDR2 YFSETQ. The CDR3 has 16 residues. V was pared by 1 base and J by 4 bases, with 8 bases of the junction left unmatched. The CDR3 loop is CASSLRGSGSYNEQFF. The CDR3 DNA sequence: TGCGCCAGCAGCTTGCGCGGGAGCGGGTCATACAATGAGCAGTTCTTC.

The chain joins TRBV4-1 to TRBJ1-1; D perhaps matches TRBD1 (6 bases). Trimming removed 5 bases from V and 0 bases from J, with 10 bases in between. The CDR3 sequence is 14 residues long. CDR1 is MGHRA and CDR2 is YSYEKL in the germline V gene. CDR3 DNA sequence: TGCGCCAGCAGCGGTCGGACAGTGAACACTGAAGCTTTCTTT. It translates to CASSGRTVNTEAFF.

The V and J genes are TRBV12-3 or TRBV12-4 and TRBJ2-2, with D uncertain. The CDR3 covers 12 residues. The V end was cut by 7 bases, the J end by 6 bases, with 9 bases between. CDR3 protein: CASTKRAGELFF. CDR3 bases: TGTGCCAGCACTAAGCGCGCCGGGGAGCTGTTTTTT.

The chain has TRBV7-2 and TRBJ1-2; D not certain. CDR3 length: 13 residues. Germline CDR1 SGHTA, CDR2 FQGNSA. Trimming took off 2 bases at V and 8 bases at J, with 12 bases between the two ends. The CDR3 sequence: CASSLMAPGGYTF. CDR3 sequence (DNA): TGTGCCAGCAGCTTAATGGCACCGGGAGGCTACACCTTC. The complete variable domain, with remaining parts taken from reference TRBV7-2 and TRBJ1-2, reads GAGVSQSPSNKVTEKGKDVELRCDPISGHTALYWYRQSLGQGLEFLIYFQGNSAPDKSGLPSDRFSAERTGGSVSTLTIQRTQQEDSAVYLCASSLMAPGGYTFGSGTRLTVV.

CDR3 nucleotide sequence: TGTGCCAGCAGTGAAGTGGGGGACTCCCCGGGAGGCTACACCTTC. Protein sequence: CASSEVGDSPGGYTF. The J gene is TRBJ1-2, the V gene TRBV6-1; D perhaps matches TRBD1 (5 bases). Per germline, CDR1 MNHNS and CDR2 SASEGT. CDR3 size: 15 residues. V was pared by 1 base and J by 8 bases, with 17 bases between.